This is a list of T cell receptor beta chains from one sample in a study of cytomegalovirus exposure and HLA in healthy donors. Sequenced by immunoSEQ multiplex PCR; TCRdb stores in-frame clones only, minus some. The sample records about 97,000 clones, more than 70% being singletons. Sequenced: PBMCs. Every receptor here comes from a man aged 25 to 40 in good health and CMV-seronegative. Both conserved end residues are part of each CDR3. D genes are given only for firm matches. Some rows have no size entry. The others give once, few or many, or a class for an expanded clone.

V: TRBV19; D: .; J: TRBJ2-7; size: .; CDR3: CASSQGASYEQYF; DNA: TGTGCCAGTAGTCAAGGGGCCAGCTACGAGCAGTACTTC
V: TRBV27; D: .; J: TRBJ1-6; size: few; CDR3: CASSILYSPLHF; DNA: TGTGCCAGCAGTATACTTTATTCACCCCTCCACTTT
V: TRBV7-9; D: TRBD1; J: TRBJ2-7; size: .; CDR3: CASSFDTGTAFSYEQYF; DNA: TGTGCCAGCAGCTTTGATACCGGGACAGCTTTCTCCTACGAGCAGTACTTC
V: TRBV5-1; D: .; J: TRBJ1-5; size: .; CDR3: CASSLQGGSNQPQHF; DNA: TGCGCCAGCAGCTTGCAGGGAGGTAGCAATCAGCCCCAGCATTTT
V: TRBV18; D: .; J: TRBJ1-6; size: .; CDR3: CASSPIQGIDSPLHF; DNA: TGTGCCAGCTCGCCTATACAGGGAATCGATTCACCCCTCCACTTT
V: TRBV7-9; D: TRBD1; J: TRBJ1-3; size: .; CDR3: CASSQLEQGELSGNTIYF; DNA: TGTGCCAGCAGCCAATTAGAACAGGGGGAACTCTCTGGAAACACCATATATTTT
V: TRBV5-1; D: TRBD2; J: TRBJ2-1; size: .; CDR3: CASSLAGGGSYNEQFF; DNA: TGCGCCAGCAGCTTGGCCGGCGGGGGCTCCTACAATGAGCAGTTCTTC
V: TRBV27; D: .; J: TRBJ2-7; size: .; CDR3: CASSLSAGRLAEQYF; DNA: TGTGCCAGCAGTTTATCGGCAGGGAGGTTGGCCGAGCAGTACTTC
V: TRBV5-4; D: .; J: TRBJ2-2; size: .; CDR3: CASSLVGAGELFF; DNA: TGTGCCAGCAGCTTGGTAGGGGCCGGGGAGCTGTTTTTT
V: TRBV6-1; D: TRBD1; J: TRBJ1-5; size: .; CDR3: CASSDRGSNQPQHF; DNA: TGTGCCAGCAGTGACAGGGGGAGCAATCAGCCCCAGCATTTT
V: TRBV9; D: .; J: TRBJ1-6; size: .; CDR3: CASSGPGQGYNSPLHF; DNA: TGTGCCAGCAGCGGGCCGGGTCAGGGATACAATTCACCCCTCCACTTT
V: TRBV6-6; D: .; J: TRBJ1-4; size: .; CDR3: CACRLGDGEKLFF; DNA: TGTGCCTGCAGATTAGGAGACGGCGAAAAACTGTTTTTT
V: TRBV7-9; D: TRBD1; J: TRBJ1-5; size: .; CDR3: CASSFPGQSVRTLQPQHF; DNA: TGTGCCAGCAGCTTTCCGGGACAGTCGGTTAGGACCCTACAGCCCCAGCATTTT
V: TRBV29-1; D: TRBD2; J: TRBJ2-3; size: .; CDR3: CSVRAGGSTDTQYF; DNA: TGCAGCGTCCGAGCGGGGGGTAGCACAGATACGCAGTATTTT
V: TRBV7-2; D: TRBD2; J: TRBJ2-1; size: .; CDR3: CASMLLGSGDGYNEQFF; DNA: TGTGCCAGCATGCTGCTTGGGAGCGGGGACGGCTACAATGAGCAGTTCTTC
V: TRBV18; D: TRBD1; J: TRBJ2-5; size: .; CDR3: CASSTGGYERETQYF; DNA: TGTGCCAGCTCAACAGGGGGCTATGAGCGAGAGACCCAGTACTTC
V: TRBV10-3; D: TRBD2; J: TRBJ2-6; size: .; CDR3: CAISESGRAGANVLTF; DNA: TGTGCCATCAGTGAGTCGGGGAGGGCTGGGGCCAACGTCCTGACTTTC
V: TRBV28; D: .; J: TRBJ1-1; size: .; CDR3: CASSAPGQTEAFF; DNA: TGTGCCAGCAGTGCTCCCGGACAGACTGAAGCTTTCTTT
V: TRBV4-2; D: TRBD2; J: TRBJ2-1; size: .; CDR3: CASSQSSGASYNEQFF; DNA: TGTGCCAGCAGCCAATCGAGCGGGGCCTCCTACAATGAGCAGTTCTTC
V: TRBV4-3; D: .; J: TRBJ1-4; size: .; CDR3: CASSHSNEKLFF; DNA: TGCGCCAGCAGCCATAGTAATGAAAAACTGTTTTTT
V: TRBV28; D: TRBD2; J: TRBJ2-5; size: .; CDR3: CAASGGAFAETQYF; DNA: TGTGCCGCCAGCGGGGGGGCCTTTGCAGAGACCCAGTACTTC
V: TRBV2; D: .; J: TRBJ2-4; size: .; CDR3: CASSEPAVAKNIQYF; DNA: TGTGCCAGCAGTGAACCGGCGGTGGCCAAAAACATTCAGTACTTC
V: TRBV11-3; D: TRBD1; J: TRBJ2-7; size: .; CDR3: CASSPGQGNYEQYF; DNA: TGTGCCAGCAGCCCCGGACAGGGGAACTACGAGCAGTACTTC
V: TRBV5-1; D: TRBD2; J: TRBJ2-2; size: .; CDR3: CASSLLSGRRGTGELFF; DNA: TGCGCCAGCAGCTTGCTTAGCGGGAGACGTGGGACCGGGGAGCTGTTTTTT
V: TRBV7-2; D: TRBD2; J: TRBJ2-5; size: .; CDR3: CASSSSGVQETQYF; DNA: TGTGCCAGCAGCTCTAGCGGGGTCCAAGAGACCCAGTACTTC
V: TRBV5-6; D: .; J: TRBJ1-2; size: .; CDR3: CASSSGNFYGYTF; DNA: TGTGCCAGCAGTTCCGGGAATTTCTATGGCTACACCTTC
V: TRBV27; D: TRBD1; J: TRBJ2-7; size: .; CDR3: CASSLERTGREQYF; DNA: TGTGCCAGCAGTTTGGAGAGGACAGGTAGAGAGCAGTACTTC
V: TRBV19; D: .; J: TRBJ2-7; size: once; CDR3: CASSWGMGTSYEQYF; DNA: TGTGCCAGTAGTTGGGGAATGGGGACATCCTACGAGCAGTACTTC
V: TRBV27; D: TRBD1; J: TRBJ1-1; size: .; CDR3: CASTPTGGYTEAFF; DNA: TGTGCCAGCACCCCGACAGGGGGGTACACTGAAGCTTTCTTT
V: TRBV15; D: .; J: TRBJ2-5; size: .; CDR3: CATSRDRGGETQYF; DNA: TGTGCCACCAGCAGAGATAGGGGGGGGGAGACCCAGTACTTC
V: TRBV6-6; D: .; J: TRBJ2-7; size: few; CDR3: CASNQNYEQYF; DNA: TGTGCCAGCAATCAGAACTACGAGCAGTACTTC
V: TRBV7-8; D: .; J: TRBJ1-5; size: .; CDR3: CASSLYTGRQNPNQPQHF; DNA: TGTGCCAGCAGCTTATATACGGGGAGGCAAAACCCCAATCAGCCCCAGCATTTT
V: TRBV2; D: .; J: TRBJ1-5; size: .; CDR3: CASSYPSLNQPQHF; DNA: TGTGCCAGCAGTTACCCTAGTCTAAATCAGCCCCAGCATTTT
V: TRBV28; D: TRBD1; J: TRBJ2-1; size: .; CDR3: CASSFRQGAGNEQFF; DNA: TGTGCCAGCAGTTTTCGACAGGGAGCCGGGAATGAGCAGTTCTTC
V: TRBV5-1; D: .; J: TRBJ1-2; size: .; CDR3: CASSEPGQNYGYTF; DNA: TGCGCCAGCAGCGAACCGGGACAAAACTATGGCTACACCTTC
V: TRBV28; D: .; J: TRBJ2-7; size: .; CDR3: CASSPDSTFSYEQYF; DNA: TGTGCCAGCAGCCCTGACAGTACTTTCTCCTACGAGCAGTACTTC
V: TRBV28; D: .; J: TRBJ1-1; size: .; CDR3: CASSRSGFPEAFF; DNA: TGTGCCAGCAGTAGATCAGGGTTCCCTGAAGCTTTCTTT
V: TRBV6-1; D: TRBD1; J: TRBJ2-1; size: .; CDR3: CAILGGRGQFF; DNA: TGTGCCATCCTAGGGGGCAGGGGGCAGTTCTTC
V: TRBV10-2; D: .; J: TRBJ2-3; size: once; CDR3: CASSVEIGGDTQYF; DNA: TGCGCCAGCAGTGTAGAAATAGGAGGAGATACGCAGTATTTT
V: TRBV7-9; D: TRBD2; J: TRBJ2-7; size: .; CDR3: CASSLAAGLQPAYEQYF; DNA: TGTGCCAGCAGCTTAGCCGCGGGACTACAGCCGGCCTACGAGCAGTACTTC
V: TRBV28; D: TRBD1; J: TRBJ1-5; size: .; CDR3: CASRRTGGQPQHF; DNA: TGTGCCAGCAGGCGGACAGGGGGTCAGCCCCAGCATTTT